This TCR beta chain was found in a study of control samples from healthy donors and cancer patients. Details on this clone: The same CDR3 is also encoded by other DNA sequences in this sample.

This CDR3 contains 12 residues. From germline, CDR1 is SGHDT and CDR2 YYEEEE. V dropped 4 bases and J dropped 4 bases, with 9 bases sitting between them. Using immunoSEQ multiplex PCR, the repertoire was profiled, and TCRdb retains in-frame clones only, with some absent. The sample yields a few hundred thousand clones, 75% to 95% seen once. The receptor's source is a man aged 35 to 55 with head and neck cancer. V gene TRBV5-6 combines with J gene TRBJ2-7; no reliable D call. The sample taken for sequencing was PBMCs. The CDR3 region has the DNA TGTGCCAGCAGCCTTCTTGGGTACGAGCAGTACTTC. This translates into CASSLLGYEQYF.